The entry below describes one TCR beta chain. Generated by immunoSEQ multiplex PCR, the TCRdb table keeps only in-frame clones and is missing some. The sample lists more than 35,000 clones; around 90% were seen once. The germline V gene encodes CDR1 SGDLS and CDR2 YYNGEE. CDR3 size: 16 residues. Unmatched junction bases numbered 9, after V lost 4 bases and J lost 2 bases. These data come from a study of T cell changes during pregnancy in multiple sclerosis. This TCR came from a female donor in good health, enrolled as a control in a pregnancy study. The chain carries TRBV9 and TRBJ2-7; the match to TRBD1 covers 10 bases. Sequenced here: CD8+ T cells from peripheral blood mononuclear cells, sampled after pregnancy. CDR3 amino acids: CASSPHPGQGTYEQYF. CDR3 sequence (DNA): TGTGCCAGCAGCCCCCATCCGGGACAGGGGACCTACGAGCAGTACTTC.